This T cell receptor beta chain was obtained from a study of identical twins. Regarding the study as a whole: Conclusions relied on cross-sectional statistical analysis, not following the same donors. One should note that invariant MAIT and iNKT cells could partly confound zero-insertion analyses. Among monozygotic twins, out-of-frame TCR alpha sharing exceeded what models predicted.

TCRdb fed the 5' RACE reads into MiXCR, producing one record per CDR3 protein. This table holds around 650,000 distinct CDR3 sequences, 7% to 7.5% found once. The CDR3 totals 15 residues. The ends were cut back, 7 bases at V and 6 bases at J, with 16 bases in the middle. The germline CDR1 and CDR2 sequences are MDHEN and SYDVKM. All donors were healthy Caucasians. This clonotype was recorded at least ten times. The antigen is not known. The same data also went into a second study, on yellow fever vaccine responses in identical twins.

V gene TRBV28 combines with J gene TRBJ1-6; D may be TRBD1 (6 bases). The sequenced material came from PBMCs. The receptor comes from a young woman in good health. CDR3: CASTWDMSGNSPLHF. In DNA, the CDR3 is TGTGCCAGCACCTGGGACATGAGTGGTAATTCACCCCTCCACTTT.